A selection of T cell receptor beta chains follows, all from one sample in a study of blood T cell repertoires in COVID-19. The data were produced by immunoSEQ multiplex PCR, yet TCRdb's version contains in-frame clones alone and is incomplete. This table holds about 180,000 clones, approximately 88% found once. Specimen: PBMCs or T cells enriched from blood (not recorded which). The receptors derive from a woman aged 18-29 years who had recovered from COVID-19. Each CDR3 is given with its conserved first and last residue. Each record gives: clone size, J gene, V gene, D gene, CDR3 protein, CDR3 DNA. A D gene is named only where the DNA matches it firmly. For some rows the clone size is stated as once, few or many, or as a class when expanded; others skip it.

>.|TRBJ2-1|TRBV19|.
CACEASRSSYNEQFF
TGTGCCTGCGAAGCATCCCGAAGCTCCTACAATGAGCAGTTCTTC
>.|TRBJ2-2|TRBV6-2/TRBV6-3|.
CASSYRLVTGELFF
TGTGCCAGCAGTTACAGGCTAGTCACCGGGGAGCTGTTTTTT
>once|TRBJ1-4|TRBV28|.
CASSLFGEGKLFF
TGTGCCAGCAGTTTATTCGGGGAGGGCAAACTGTTTTTT
>.|TRBJ1-1|TRBV18|.
CASSPQGILNTEAFF
TGTGCCAGCTCACCTCAGGGGATTCTGAACACTGAAGCTTTCTTT
>.|TRBJ2-1|TRBV9|.
CASSVAPTNNEQFF
TGTGCCAGCAGCGTAGCCCCTACCAACAATGAGCAGTTCTTC
>.|TRBJ2-5|TRBV27|TRBD2
CASSRGTSGMGETQYF
TGTGCCAGCAGCCGAGGGACTAGCGGGATGGGGGAGACCCAGTACTTC
>.|TRBJ1-6|TRBV28|TRBD1
CASSPRGHSSYNSPLHF
TGTGCCAGCAGCCCTAGGGGGCACAGCTCCTATAATTCACCCCTCCACTTT
>.|TRBJ1-6|TRBV2|.
CASIRSPGNSPLHF
TGTGCCAGCATCAGGTCTCCAGGGAATTCACCCCTCCACTTT
>.|TRBJ2-1|TRBV2|TRBD2
CASSEGLAGGYNEQFF
TGTGCCAGCAGTGAGGGACTAGCGGGAGGCTACAATGAGCAGTTCTTC
>.|TRBJ1-1|TRBV27|.
CASSERQSTLEAFF
TGTGCCAGCAGCGAGAGACAGTCCACCTTGGAAGCTTTCTTT
>.|TRBJ1-6|TRBV11-2|.
CASSQGNSPLHF
TGTGCCAGCAGTCAGGGGAATTCACCCCTCCACTTT
>.|TRBJ2-1|TRBV7-9|.
CASSLVPSYEQFF
TGTGCCAGCAGCTTAGTTCCGAGCTATGAGCAGTTCTTC
>once|TRBJ1-2|TRBV20-1|.
CSASVGEGYTF
TGCAGTGCTAGTGTCGGGGAAGGCTACACCTTC
>.|TRBJ2-5|TRBV3-1/TRBV3-2|TRBD2
CASSHLAGAARETQYF
TGTGCCAGCAGCCACCTAGCGGGGGCGGCCCGCGAGACCCAGTACTTC
>.|TRBJ1-1|TRBV5-4|.
CASSFSGLEAFF
TGTGCCAGCAGCTTTAGCGGACTTGAAGCTTTCTTT
>.|TRBJ1-4|TRBV19|.
CASSIQAATNEKLFF
TGTGCCAGTAGTATCCAAGCGGCAACTAATGAAAAACTGTTTTTT
>.|TRBJ1-1|TRBV5-1|TRBD1
CASSSLTGGTMNTEAFF
TGCGCCAGCAGCTCCCTGACAGGGGGAACGATGAACACTGAAGCTTTCTTT
>.|TRBJ2-3|TRBV5-1|.
CASSFGGMSTDTQYF
TGCGCCAGCAGCTTTGGAGGGATGAGCACAGATACGCAGTATTTT
>.|TRBJ2-7|TRBV15|TRBD1
CATSRDQGVYEQYF
TGTGCCACCAGCAGAGATCAGGGGGTCTACGAGCAGTACTTC
>.|TRBJ2-2|TRBV7-3|.
CASSLYGTKNTGELFF
TGTGCCAGCAGCCTCTACGGGACAAAGAACACCGGGGAGCTGTTTTTT
>.|TRBJ2-3|TRBV2|TRBD2
CASSGLALAGEHTDTQYF
TGTGCCAGCAGTGGGTTGGCACTAGCGGGGGAGCACACAGATACGCAGTATTTT
>few|TRBJ2-2|TRBV2|TRBD2
CASSQLATKNTGELFF
TGTGCCAGCAGCCAACTAGCGACTAAAAACACCGGGGAGCTGTTTTTT
>.|TRBJ2-2|TRBV10-3|.
CAIRLAGNTGELFF
TGTGCCATCAGGCTAGCTGGGAACACCGGGGAGCTGTTTTTT
>.|TRBJ1-1|TRBV5-1|TRBD1
CASSQGAGDTEAFF
TGCGCCAGCAGCCAGGGGGCCGGGGACACTGAAGCTTTCTTT
>.|TRBJ1-2|TRBV5-1|.
CASSLDRHNYGYTF
TGCGCCAGCAGCTTGGACAGGCATAACTATGGCTACACCTTC
>.|TRBJ1-5|TRBV4-3|TRBD1
CASSQDLGTGGNQPQHF
TGCGCCAGCAGCCAAGACCTAGGGACAGGAGGAAATCAGCCCCAGCATTTT
>.|TRBJ1-2|TRBV18|.
CASSPRGAEGYTF
TGTGCCAGCTCACCGCGCGGGGCGGAGGGCTACACCTTC
>.|TRBJ1-4|TRBV25-1|.
CASSDRAGAEKLFF
TGTGCCAGCAGTGACAGGGCAGGAGCTGAAAAACTGTTTTTT
>.|TRBJ1-6|TRBV19|.
CASSPMGGGNSPLHF
TGTGCCAGTTCGCCAATGGGGGGGGGTAATTCACCCCTCCACTTT
>.|TRBJ1-2|TRBV15|.
CATSRLGGDSNYGYTF
TGTGCCACCAGCAGATTGGGAGGGGACTCCAACTATGGCTACACCTTC
>.|TRBJ2-5|TRBV4-1|TRBD2
CASSQDPSGDWRETQYF
TGCGCCAGCAGCCAAGATCCTAGCGGGGACTGGAGGGAGACCCAGTACTTC
>.|TRBJ2-1|TRBV2|TRBD2
CASTETGLAGRNEQFF
TGTGCCAGCACTGAAACGGGGCTAGCGGGTCGCAATGAGCAGTTCTTC
>few|TRBJ1-5|TRBV7-9|.
CASSWGDSNQPQHF
TGTGCCAGCAGCTGGGGGGATAGCAATCAGCCCCAGCATTTT
>.|TRBJ2-3|TRBV19|.
CASSTARTDTQYF
TGTGCCAGTAGTACCGCTAGAACAGATACGCAGTATTTT
>.|TRBJ2-2|TRBV5-6|.
CASSRVQTGELFF
TGTGCCAGCAGTCGGGTTCAGACCGGGGAGCTGTTTTTT
>once|TRBJ2-2|TRBV5-6|TRBD1
CASSFIGQGNPGELFF
TGTGCCAGCAGCTTTATAGGACAGGGGAATCCCGGGGAGCTGTTTTTT
>.|TRBJ2-2|TRBV5-8|TRBD1
CASSTGQVMTGELFF
TGTGCCAGCAGCACCGGACAGGTGATGACCGGGGAGCTGTTTTTT
>.|TRBJ1-3|TRBV3-1/TRBV3-2|.
CASSQSPGVGWICGNTIYF
TGTGCCAGCAGCCAATCCCCGGGGGTAGGGTGGATTTGTGGAAACACCATATATTTT
>.|TRBJ1-1|TRBV7-8|.
CASSELGGVGNTEAFF
TGTGCCAGCAGCGAACTCGGGGGTGTGGGGAACACTGAAGCTTTCTTT
>.|TRBJ1-2|TRBV27|TRBD1
CASRLNSGTGFQDTF
TGTGCCAGCCGCTTGAACTCCGGGACAGGGTTTCAGGACACCTTC
>.|TRBJ1-5|TRBV30|.
CAWSPTLGGGNQPQHF
TGTGCCTGGAGTCCGACCCTCGGGGGGGGCAATCAGCCCCAGCATTTT
>.|TRBJ2-5|TRBV27|TRBD1
CASSFGTAQETQYF
TGTGCCAGCAGTTTCGGGACAGCCCAAGAGACCCAGTACTTC
>.|TRBJ2-1|TRBV7-8|.
CASSFSRGSLDQFF
TGTGCCAGCAGCTTCTCAAGGGGATCCCTTGACCAGTTCTTC
>.|TRBJ2-3|TRBV3-1/TRBV3-2|.
CASSPMGGSSTDTQYF
TGTGCCAGCAGCCCCATGGGCGGGTCGAGCACAGATACGCAGTATTTT
>.|TRBJ2-4|TRBV3-1/TRBV3-2|TRBD2
CASSRYLLAGPLPKNIQYF
TGTGCCAGCAGCCGTTATTTACTAGCGGGACCCCTTCCCAAAAACATTCAGTACTTC
>.|TRBJ2-3|TRBV9|.
CASSVGQASSTQYF
TGTGCCAGCAGCGTAGGACAGGCTTCTTCTACGCAGTATTTT
>.|TRBJ2-7|TRBV28|TRBD1
CASSPDRPIYEQYF
TGTGCCAGCAGTCCGGACAGGCCGATTTACGAGCAGTACTTC
>.|TRBJ2-5|TRBV2|.
CASSYGGGETQYF
TGTGCCAGCAGCTATGGCGGTGGAGAGACCCAGTACTTC
>.|TRBJ2-7|TRBV20-1|.
CSASYVTSSYEQYF
TGCAGTGCTAGTTACGTCACAAGCTCCTACGAGCAGTACTTC